These T cell receptor beta chains were read from a single sample in a study of blood T cell repertoires in COVID-19. TCRdb's table, derived via immunoSEQ multiplex PCR, lists solely in-frame clones and lacks some. The sample carries about 160,000 clones, roughly 82% recorded once. Sequencing used peripheral blood. These receptors were taken from a woman in her thirties or forties with COVID-19, enrolled during active disease. CDR3s include the opening cysteine and the closing phenylalanine or tryptophan. A D gene is named only where the DNA matches it firmly. A clone size is listed for some rows: how often the clone was seen (once, few, many), or a class if it is expanded.

TGTGCCAGCAGTGAAAGTGGCAGGGATGGGTATGGCTACACCTTC | CASSESGRDGYGYTF | TRBV6-1 | . | TRBJ1-2 | .
TGTGCCAGCAGCCCGACAGGGGGAATGTACAATGAGCAGTTCTTC | CASSPTGGMYNEQFF | TRBV7-9 | TRBD1 | TRBJ2-1 | few
TGTGCCAGTAGCCCGGGACTAGCAGGAGATACGCAGTATTTT | CASSPGLAGDTQYF | TRBV19 | TRBD2 | TRBJ2-3 | .
TGTGCCAGTAGGACCCGGGTGCGGGGGCCCTATCAGCCCCAGCATTTT | CASRTRVRGPYQPQHF | TRBV19 | . | TRBJ1-5 | .
TGTGCCATCAGGGTTACAGGGAACACTGAAGCTTTCTTT | CAIRVTGNTEAFF | TRBV10-3 | . | TRBJ1-1 | few
TGTGCCAGCAGTGAGGCTAGCGGGAGGGCCGGAGCGACGCAGTATTTT | CASSEASGRAGATQYF | TRBV2 | TRBD2 | TRBJ2-3 | .
TGTGCCAGCAGCCTCACAGGGGTGGGTGGCTACACCTTC | CASSLTGVGGYTF | TRBV7-8 | TRBD1 | TRBJ1-2 | .
TGTGCCAGCAGCTTAGGACAAGGAGCTTTCTTT | CASSLGQGAFF | TRBV7-8 | . | TRBJ1-1 | .
TGCGCCAGCAGCCAAGATCACAATGGTAAGCCCCAGCATTTT | CASSQDHNGKPQHF | TRBV4-1 | . | TRBJ1-5 | .
TGTGCCAGCAGCCGCTTCGCGGGGGGCATCTACAATGAGCAGTTCTTC | CASSRFAGGIYNEQFF | TRBV28 | TRBD2 | TRBJ2-1 | .
TGTGCCAGCACCGACCTGGGACATTCCTACGAGCAGTACTTC | CASTDLGHSYEQYF | TRBV6-5 | . | TRBJ2-7 | .
TGTGCCAGTAGTAGGCAGGGAGGGTGGAACACTGAAGCTTTCTTT | CASSRQGGWNTEAFF | TRBV19 | . | TRBJ1-1 | once
TGTGCCAGCAGCCCCCCGAGGGCGAGCGGGAGAGTAAATGAGCAGTTCTTC | CASSPPRASGRVNEQFF | TRBV3-1/TRBV3-2 | TRBD2 | TRBJ2-1 | .
TGTGCCAGCAGCTTACCCCGAGATTCACCCCTCCACTTT | CASSLPRDSPLHF | TRBV11-2 | . | TRBJ1-6 | .
TGTGCCAGTAGCAGCGGAAGCAATCAGCCCCAGCATTTT | CASSSGSNQPQHF | TRBV19 | . | TRBJ1-5 | .
TGCAGCGTTGTGATAGCGGGGTTGGGGAATGAGCAGTTCTTC | CSVVIAGLGNEQFF | TRBV29-1 | TRBD2 | TRBJ2-1 | .
TGTGCCAGCAGCCTGACTAACAATGAGCAGTTCTTC | CASSLTNNEQFF | TRBV3-1/TRBV3-2 | . | TRBJ2-1 | .
TGTGCCAGCAGCTCCCTCGGAGGGGTCACAGATACGCAGTATTTT | CASSSLGGVTDTQYF | TRBV7-9 | . | TRBJ2-3 | .
TGTGCCAGCAGCTTAGGACTAGCGGCCACAGATACGCAGTATTTT | CASSLGLAATDTQYF | TRBV11-3 | TRBD2 | TRBJ2-3 | .
TGTGCCAGCAGCCGCGACAGGGTAGACAATGAGCAGTTCTTC | CASSRDRVDNEQFF | TRBV7-8 | TRBD1 | TRBJ2-1 | .
TGTGCCTGGAGTGTAAGTTCACTCTCCCTGAACACTGAAGCTTTCTTT | CAWSVSSLSLNTEAFF | TRBV30 | . | TRBJ1-1 | once
TGCGCCAGCAGTGAGACAGGACACACCAACTATGGCTACACCTTC | CASSETGHTNYGYTF | TRBV10-2 | . | TRBJ1-2 | .
TGTGCCAGCAGCTACAGGGGGCTGGATGGCTACACCTTC | CASSYRGLDGYTF | TRBV11-2 | TRBD1 | TRBJ1-2 | .
TGTGCCAGCAGTTGGGAGACGAACACTGAAGCTTTCTTT | CASSWETNTEAFF | TRBV28 | . | TRBJ1-1 | .
TGTGCCAGCAGCTTAAGGGGGGGCACCGGGGAGCTGTTTTTT | CASSLRGGTGELFF | TRBV11-2 | . | TRBJ2-2 | .
TGTGCCAGCAGCTTGTCTCACCGGGAGACCCAGTACTTC | CASSLSHRETQYF | TRBV5-4 | . | TRBJ2-5 | .
TGTGCCAGCAAAACAATTAGCGGATACCAAGAGACCCAGTACTTC | CASKTISGYQETQYF | TRBV6-5 | . | TRBJ2-5 | once
TGTGCCAGCAGTTTATTGTCGGCGGCCCCATCCTACGAGCAGTACTTC | CASSLLSAAPSYEQYF | TRBV28 | . | TRBJ2-7 | .
TGTGCCAGCAGTAATCCCGGGGGGACAGGGAACGGCTACACCTTC | CASSNPGGTGNGYTF | TRBV28 | TRBD1 | TRBJ1-2 | .
TGCGCCAGCAGCTTGCGCGTCCTAGCGGGGGATCTTGACACCGGGGAGCTGTTTTTT | CASSLRVLAGDLDTGELFF | TRBV5-1 | TRBD2 | TRBJ2-2 | .
TGTGCCAGCAAAGAGGTAGGACAGGGCGGTCGTGAGCAGTACTTC | CASKEVGQGGREQYF | TRBV6-5 | TRBD1 | TRBJ2-7 | .
TGTGCCAGCAGGTGGCAGGGGGGAAGTAGCAATCAGCCCCAGCATTTT | CASRWQGGSSNQPQHF | TRBV28 | TRBD1 | TRBJ1-5 | .
TGTGCCAGCAGCTTGGGGACACCACGTCCCATATATTTT | CASSLGTPRPIYF | TRBV5-6 | . | TRBJ1-3 | .
TGTGCCAGTAGTATCGACGACAGCGACAATCAGCCCCAGCATTTT | CASSIDDSDNQPQHF | TRBV19 | . | TRBJ1-5 | .
TGTGCCAGCAGCTTGCGGGGGGGGCCTACCGGGGAGCTGTTTTTT | CASSLRGGPTGELFF | TRBV5-4 | TRBD2 | TRBJ2-2 | .
TGTGCCATCAGTGAAACCCCAGGGGGCGCGGGCTACACCTTC | CAISETPGGAGYTF | TRBV10-3 | TRBD1 | TRBJ1-2 | .
TGTGCCAGCAGCCCGCAGGGTCTATATGGCTACACCTTC | CASSPQGLYGYTF | TRBV7-2 | . | TRBJ1-2 | .
TGTGCCAGCAGACCACTTACAGGGGATGGCTACACCTTC | CASRPLTGDGYTF | TRBV28 | TRBD1 | TRBJ1-2 | .
TGTGCCAGCAGTTACCGGGGATTTAACTATGGCTACACCTTC | CASSYRGFNYGYTF | TRBV6-5 | . | TRBJ1-2 | .
TGTGCCAGCACCCCCGGGGGACCGAACACCGGGGAGCTGTTTTTT | CASTPGGPNTGELFF | TRBV21-1 | . | TRBJ2-2 | once
TGTGCCAGTAGTGGAAGTACGGGGTGGTTCGGGGAGCTGTTTTTT | CASSGSTGWFGELFF | TRBV19 | . | TRBJ2-2 | .
TGTGCCAGCAGAGACACCGCCAACAGGAACACTGAAGCTTTCTTT | CASRDTANRNTEAFF | TRBV7-3 | . | TRBJ1-1 | .
TGTGCCAGCAGGCAGGACAGGGGGGCTAGCGGGGAGCTGTTTTTT | CASRQDRGASGELFF | TRBV2 | TRBD1 | TRBJ2-2 | .
TGTGCCAGCAGCTTAGCAGGGGCCTCCACAGATACGCAGTATTTT | CASSLAGASTDTQYF | TRBV11-2 | . | TRBJ2-3 | .
TGTGCCAGCAGCTCAGGGAACAGGGTGACGGGGCAGTACTTC | CASSSGNRVTGQYF | TRBV7-8 | . | TRBJ2-7 | .
TGTGCCAGCAGTGAGCGAGGCCTGGAGCAGTTCTTC | CASSERGLEQFF | TRBV2 | . | TRBJ2-1 | .
TGTGCCAGCAGCCAAGCCGTCGGTCGGACAGAGGCTAACTATGGCTACACCTTC | CASSQAVGRTEANYGYTF | TRBV14 | . | TRBJ1-2 | .
TGTGCCACCAGCAGGACTCCCCTAAGCTCCTACAATGAGCAGTTCTTC | CATSRTPLSSYNEQFF | TRBV15 | . | TRBJ2-1 | .
TGTGCCAGCAGCTTGGTAGCGGGATCTGAGACCCAGTACTTC | CASSLVAGSETQYF | TRBV7-3 | TRBD2 | TRBJ2-5 | .
TGTGCCAGCAGCCAAGCCCACCTCGGCGGGGGGCGACCCGGGGAGCTGTTTTTT | CASSQAHLGGGRPGELFF | TRBV4-2 | TRBD2 | TRBJ2-2 | .
TGTGCCAGCAGACCGACTAGCGGATATATATACAATGAGCAGTTCTTC | CASRPTSGYIYNEQFF | TRBV11-1 | TRBD2 | TRBJ2-1 | few
TGTGCCAGCAGCTCCACAGCAGGGTACTCTGGAAACACCATATATTTT | CASSSTAGYSGNTIYF | TRBV9 | . | TRBJ1-3 | .
TGTGCCAGCAGCGTACAGGGGATGAACACTGAAGCTTTCTTT | CASSVQGMNTEAFF | TRBV9 | . | TRBJ1-1 | few
TGTGCCAGCAGCCCGGCAGGGGACACGGGGAACACTGAAGCTTTCTTT | CASSPAGDTGNTEAFF | TRBV28 | . | TRBJ1-1 | .
TGTGCCAGCAGCCAAGACAGGTCAGGTTCACCCCTCCACTTT | CASSQDRSGSPLHF | TRBV3-1/TRBV3-2 | . | TRBJ1-6 | .
TGTGCCAGCAAAAACAGGGTACCTCCCTACAATGAGCAGTTCTTC | CASKNRVPPYNEQFF | TRBV2 | . | TRBJ2-1 | .
TGCGCCCGCGGGCAGGGGGCCGGCTACACCTTC | CARGQGAGYTF | TRBV23-1 | TRBD1 | TRBJ1-2 | .
TGCGCCAGCAGCCAAGGAAGCGCCAGAGGGACATGGGGCTACACCTTC | CASSQGSARGTWGYTF | TRBV4-1 | . | TRBJ1-2 | .
TGTGCCAGCAGTGCGGGACATAGTTTTGGTGGCTACACCTTC | CASSAGHSFGGYTF | TRBV25-1 | . | TRBJ1-2 | .
TGTGCCTGGAGTGAATACAGGGGTACCTATGGCTACACCTTC | CAWSEYRGTYGYTF | TRBV30 | TRBD1 | TRBJ1-2 | few